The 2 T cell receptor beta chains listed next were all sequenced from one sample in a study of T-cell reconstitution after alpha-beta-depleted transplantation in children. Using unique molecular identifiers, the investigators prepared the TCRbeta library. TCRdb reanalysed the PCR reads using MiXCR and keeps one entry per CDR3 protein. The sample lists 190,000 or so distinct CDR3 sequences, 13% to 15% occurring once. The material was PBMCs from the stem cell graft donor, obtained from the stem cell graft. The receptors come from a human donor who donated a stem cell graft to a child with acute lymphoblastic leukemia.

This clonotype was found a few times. The CDR3 loop is CASRDRAENQPQHF. In DNA, the CDR3 is TGTGCCAGCAGGGACAGGGCCGAGAATCAGCCCCAGCATTTT. The gene calls are TRBV12-3 or TRBV12-4 and TRBJ1-5; TRBD1 matches 8 bases. Germline trimming cut 6 bases from V and 4 bases from J; bases unmatched to any gene: 5. The CDR3 loop spans 14 amino acids.

The CDR3 DNA reads as TGCGCCAGCAGCTTGGATGTTCTGACAGAAAAGCCGAACACTGAAGCTTTCTTT. As protein: CASSLDVLTEKPNTEAFF. This chain uses TRBV5-1 with TRBJ1-1, with D perhaps TRBD1 (5 bases). Trimming left V 0 bases short and J 1 base short, with 19 bases between. The CDR3 totals 18 residues. Germline CDR1 and CDR2: SGHRS and YFSETQ.